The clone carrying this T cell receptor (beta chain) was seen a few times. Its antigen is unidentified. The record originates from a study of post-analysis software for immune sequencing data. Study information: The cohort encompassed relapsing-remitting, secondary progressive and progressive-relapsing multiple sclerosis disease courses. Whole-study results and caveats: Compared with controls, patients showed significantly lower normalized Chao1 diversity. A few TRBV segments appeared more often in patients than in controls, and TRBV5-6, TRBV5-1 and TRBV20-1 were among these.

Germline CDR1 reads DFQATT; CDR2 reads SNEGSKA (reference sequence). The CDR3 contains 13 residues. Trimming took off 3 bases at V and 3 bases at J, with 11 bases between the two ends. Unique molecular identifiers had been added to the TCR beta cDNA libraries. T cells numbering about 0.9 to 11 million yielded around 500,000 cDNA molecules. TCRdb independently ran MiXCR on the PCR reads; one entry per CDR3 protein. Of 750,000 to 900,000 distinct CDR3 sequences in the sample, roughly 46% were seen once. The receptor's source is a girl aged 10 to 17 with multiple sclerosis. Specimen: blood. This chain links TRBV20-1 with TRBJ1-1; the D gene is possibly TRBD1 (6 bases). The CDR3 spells CSARWRGDTEAFF. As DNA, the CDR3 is TGCAGTGCTAGGTGGAGGGGGGACACTGAAGCTTTCTTT.